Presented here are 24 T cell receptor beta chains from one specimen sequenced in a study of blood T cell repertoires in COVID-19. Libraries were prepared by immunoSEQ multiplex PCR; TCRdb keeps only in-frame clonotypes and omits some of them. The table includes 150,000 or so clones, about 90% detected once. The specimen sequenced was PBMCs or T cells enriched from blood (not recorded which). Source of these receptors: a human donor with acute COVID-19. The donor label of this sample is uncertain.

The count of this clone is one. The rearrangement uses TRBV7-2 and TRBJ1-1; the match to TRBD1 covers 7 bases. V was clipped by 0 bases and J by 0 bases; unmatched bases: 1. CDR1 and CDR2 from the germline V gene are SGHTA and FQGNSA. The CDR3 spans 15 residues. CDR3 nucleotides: TGTGCCAGCAGCTTAGCGACAGGGATGAACACTGAAGCTTTCTTT. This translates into CASSLATGMNTEAFF.

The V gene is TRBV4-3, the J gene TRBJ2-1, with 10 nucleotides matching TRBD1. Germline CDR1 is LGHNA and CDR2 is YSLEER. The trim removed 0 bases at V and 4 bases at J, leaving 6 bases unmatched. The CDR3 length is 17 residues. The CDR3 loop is CASSQDYRTGGYNEQFF. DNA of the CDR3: TGCGCCAGCAGCCAAGACTACAGGACAGGGGGGTACAATGAGCAGTTCTTC.

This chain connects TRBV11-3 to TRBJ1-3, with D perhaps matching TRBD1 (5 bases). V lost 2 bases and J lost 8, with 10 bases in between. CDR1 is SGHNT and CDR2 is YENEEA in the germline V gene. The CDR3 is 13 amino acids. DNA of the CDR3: TGTGCCAGCAGCTTAACAACAGGAGACACCATATATTTT. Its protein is CASSLTTGDTIYF.

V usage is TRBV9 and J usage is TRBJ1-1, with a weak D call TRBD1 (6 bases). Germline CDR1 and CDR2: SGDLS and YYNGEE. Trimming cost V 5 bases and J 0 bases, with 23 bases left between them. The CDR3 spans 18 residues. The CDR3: CASSRGDTQGGLNTEAFF. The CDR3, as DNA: TGTGCCAGCAGTAGAGGGGACACCCAAGGAGGTCTGAACACTGAAGCTTTCTTT.

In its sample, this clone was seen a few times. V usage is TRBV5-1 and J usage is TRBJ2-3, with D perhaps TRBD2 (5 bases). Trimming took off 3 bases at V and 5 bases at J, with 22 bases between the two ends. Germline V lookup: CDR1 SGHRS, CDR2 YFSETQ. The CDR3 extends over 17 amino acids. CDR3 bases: TGCGCCAGCAGCTCCGCACCTGGAGGCCCAGGTGGAGATACGCAGTATTTT. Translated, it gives CASSSAPGGPGGDTQYF.

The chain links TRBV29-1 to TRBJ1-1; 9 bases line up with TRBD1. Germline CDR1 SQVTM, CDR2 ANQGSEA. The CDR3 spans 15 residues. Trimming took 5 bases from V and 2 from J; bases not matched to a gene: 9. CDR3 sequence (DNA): TGCAGCGTTCCCGGGACAGGGATAAGTAACACTGAAGCTTTCTTT. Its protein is CSVPGTGISNTEAFF. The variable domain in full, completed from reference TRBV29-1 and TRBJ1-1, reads SAVISQKPSRDICQRGTSLTIQCQVDSQVTMMFWYRQQPGQSLTLIATANQGSEATYESGFVIDKFPISRPNLTFSTLTVSNMSPEDSSIYLCSVPGTGISNTEAFFGQGTRLTVV.

CDR3 amino acids: CASSLGSRGNEQFF. Here the CDR3 DNA reads TGTGCCAGCAGCTTAGGCTCCCGGGGCAATGAGCAGTTCTTC. This rearrangement joins TRBV7-9 to TRBJ2-1, with D possibly being TRBD2 (5 bases). This CDR3 has 14 amino acids. Trimming left V 1 base short and J 6 bases short, with 10 bases between. The germline gives CDR1 SEHNR, CDR2 FQNEAQ (reference sequence).

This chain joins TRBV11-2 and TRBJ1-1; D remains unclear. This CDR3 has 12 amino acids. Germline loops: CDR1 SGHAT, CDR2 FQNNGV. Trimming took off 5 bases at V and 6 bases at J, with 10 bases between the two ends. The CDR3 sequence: CASSPPRAEAFF. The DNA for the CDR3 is TGTGCCAGCAGCCCACCTCGGGCTGAAGCTTTCTTT.

CDR3 protein: CASSEDSGGAEVETQYF. The CDR3 nucleotides read TGTGCCAGCAGTGAAGACAGCGGGGGGGCCGAAGTAGAGACCCAGTACTTC. The rearrangement links TRBV6-1 to TRBJ2-5; 10 bases are shared with TRBD2. CDR1 is MNHNS and CDR2 is SASEGT in the germline V gene. This CDR3 comprises 17 residues. Trimming removed 1 base from V and 4 bases from J; junction bases left unmatched: 9.

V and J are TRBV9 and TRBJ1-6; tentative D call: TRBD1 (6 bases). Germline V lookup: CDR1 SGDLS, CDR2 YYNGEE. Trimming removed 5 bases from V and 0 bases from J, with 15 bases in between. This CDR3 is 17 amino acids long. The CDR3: CASRKTGSSSYNSPLHF. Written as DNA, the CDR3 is TGTGCCAGCAGAAAGACAGGATCAAGCTCCTATAATTCACCCCTCCACTTT. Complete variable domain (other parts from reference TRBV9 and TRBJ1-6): DSGVTQTPKHLITATGQRVTLRCSPRSGDLSVYWYQQSLDQGLQFLIQYYNGEERAKGNILERFSAQQFPDLHSELNLSSLELGDSALYFCASRKTGSSSYNSPLHFGNGTRLTVT.

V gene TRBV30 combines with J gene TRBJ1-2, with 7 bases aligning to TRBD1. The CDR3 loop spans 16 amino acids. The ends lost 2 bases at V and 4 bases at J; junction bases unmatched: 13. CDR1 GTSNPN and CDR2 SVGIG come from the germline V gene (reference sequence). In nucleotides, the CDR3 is TGTGCCTGGAGTATCTCCTTTAGGGGGCATCGCTATGGCTACACCTTC. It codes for CAWSISFRGHRYGYTF.

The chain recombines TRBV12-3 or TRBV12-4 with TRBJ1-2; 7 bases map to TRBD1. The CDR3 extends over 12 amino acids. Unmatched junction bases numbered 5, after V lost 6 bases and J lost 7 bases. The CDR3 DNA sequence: TGTGCCAGCAGCCCGGGACAGACTGGCTACACCTTC. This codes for CASSPGQTGYTF.

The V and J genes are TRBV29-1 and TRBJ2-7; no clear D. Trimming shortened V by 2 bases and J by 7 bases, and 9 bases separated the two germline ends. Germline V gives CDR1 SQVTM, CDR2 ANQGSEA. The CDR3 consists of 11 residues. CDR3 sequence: CSVESNFEQYF. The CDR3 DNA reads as TGCAGCGTTGAATCTAACTTTGAGCAGTACTTC.

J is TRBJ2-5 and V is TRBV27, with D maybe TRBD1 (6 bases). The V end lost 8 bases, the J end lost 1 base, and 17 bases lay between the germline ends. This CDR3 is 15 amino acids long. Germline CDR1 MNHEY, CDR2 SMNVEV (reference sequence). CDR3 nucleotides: TGTGCCAGCCGGACAGCCAACCACATCCAAGAGACCCAGTACTTC. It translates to CASRTANHIQETQYF.

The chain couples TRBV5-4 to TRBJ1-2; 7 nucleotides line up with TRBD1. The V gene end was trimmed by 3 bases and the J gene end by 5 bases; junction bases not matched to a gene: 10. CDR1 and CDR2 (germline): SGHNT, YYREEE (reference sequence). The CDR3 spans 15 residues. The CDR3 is CASSSGQGGKYGYTF. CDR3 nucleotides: TGTGCCAGCAGCTCCGGCCAAGGGGGCAAATATGGCTACACCTTC. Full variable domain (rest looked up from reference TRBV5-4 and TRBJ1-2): ETGVTQSPTHLIKTRGQQVTLRCSSQSGHNTVSWYQQALGQGPQFIFQYYREEENGRGNFPPRFSGLQFPNYSSELNVNALELDDSALYLCASSSGQGGKYGYTFGSGTRLTVV.

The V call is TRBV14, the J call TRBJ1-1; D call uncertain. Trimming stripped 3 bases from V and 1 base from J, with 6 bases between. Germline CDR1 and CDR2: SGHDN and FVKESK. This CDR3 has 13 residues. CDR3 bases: TGTGCCAGCAGCCAGCTAGGGAACACTGAAGCTTTCTTT. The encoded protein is CASSQLGNTEAFF.

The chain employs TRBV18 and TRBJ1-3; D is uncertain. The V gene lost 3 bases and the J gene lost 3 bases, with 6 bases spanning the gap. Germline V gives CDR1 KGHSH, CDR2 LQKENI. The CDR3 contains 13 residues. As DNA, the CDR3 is TGTGCCAGCTCACCCGTTAGTGGAAACACCATATATTTT. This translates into CASSPVSGNTIYF.

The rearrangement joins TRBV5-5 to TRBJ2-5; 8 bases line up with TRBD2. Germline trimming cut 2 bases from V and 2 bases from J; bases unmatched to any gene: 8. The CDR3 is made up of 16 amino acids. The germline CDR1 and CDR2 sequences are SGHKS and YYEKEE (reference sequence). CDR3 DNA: TGTGCCAGCAGCTTAGGTAGCGGGGTTTTACAAGAGACCCAGTACTTC. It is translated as CASSLGSGVLQETQYF.

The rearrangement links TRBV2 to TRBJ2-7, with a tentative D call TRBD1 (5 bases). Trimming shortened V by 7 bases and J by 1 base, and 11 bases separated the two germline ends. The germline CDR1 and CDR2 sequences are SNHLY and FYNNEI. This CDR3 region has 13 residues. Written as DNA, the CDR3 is TGTGCCAGCACCGAAGGACAATCCTACGAGCAGTACTTC. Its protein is CASTEGQSYEQYF. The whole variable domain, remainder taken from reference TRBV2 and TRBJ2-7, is EPEVTQTPSHQVTQMGQEVILRCVPISNHLYFYWYRQILGQKVEFLVSFYNNEISEKSEIFDDQFSVERPDGSNFTLKIRSTKLEDSAMYFCASTEGQSYEQYFGPGTRLTVT.

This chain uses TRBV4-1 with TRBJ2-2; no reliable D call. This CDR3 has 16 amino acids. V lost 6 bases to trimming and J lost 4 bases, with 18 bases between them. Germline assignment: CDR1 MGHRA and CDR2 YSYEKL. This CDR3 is CASRRVFKRGTGELFF. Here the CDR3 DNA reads TGCGCCAGCAGACGGGTTTTCAAACGCGGCACCGGGGAGCTGTTTTTT.

The CDR3 DNA follows: TGTGCCAGTAGTCCCGGGACAGGGAATCAGCCCCAGCATTTT. Translating gives CASSPGTGNQPQHF. The rearrangement links TRBV19 to TRBJ1-5; TRBD1 matches at 9 bases. V shed 5 bases, J shed 4 bases, and the junction held 3 bases outside the gene matches. The germline gives CDR1 LNHDA, CDR2 SQIVND (reference sequence). CDR3 length equals 14 residues.

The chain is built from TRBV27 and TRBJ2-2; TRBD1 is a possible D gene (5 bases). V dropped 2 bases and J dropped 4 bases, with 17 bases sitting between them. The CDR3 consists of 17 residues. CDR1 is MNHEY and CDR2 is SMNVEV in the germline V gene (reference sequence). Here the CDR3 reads CASSLRVRQGGTGELFF. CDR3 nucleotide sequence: TGTGCCAGCAGTTTAAGGGTACGGCAGGGCGGCACCGGGGAGCTGTTTTTT.

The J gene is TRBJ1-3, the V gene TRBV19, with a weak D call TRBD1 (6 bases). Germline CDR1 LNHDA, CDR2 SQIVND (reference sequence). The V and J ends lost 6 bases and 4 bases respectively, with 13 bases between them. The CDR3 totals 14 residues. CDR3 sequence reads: CASSPSTGGNTIYF. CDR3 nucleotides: TGTGCCAGTAGCCCCTCGACAGGCGGAAACACCATATATTTT. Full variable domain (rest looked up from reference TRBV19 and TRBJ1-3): DGGITQSPKYLFRKEGQNVTLSCEQNLNHDAMYWYRQDPGQGLRLIYYSQIVNDFQKGDIAEGYSVSREKKESFPLTVTSAQKNPTAFYLCASSPSTGGNTIYFGEGSWLTVV.

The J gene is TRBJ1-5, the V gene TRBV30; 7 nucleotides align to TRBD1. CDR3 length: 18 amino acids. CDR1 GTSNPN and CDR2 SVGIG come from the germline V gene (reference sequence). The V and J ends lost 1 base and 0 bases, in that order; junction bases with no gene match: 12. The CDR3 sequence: CAWSDTGARIYSNQPQHF. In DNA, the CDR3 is TGTGCCTGGAGTGATACAGGGGCTCGAATCTATAGCAATCAGCCCCAGCATTTT.